These 9 T cell receptor beta chains originate from one sample sequenced in a study of cytomegalovirus exposure and HLA in healthy donors. PCR primers comprised 60 Vbeta and 13 Jbeta primers. This table comes from immunoSEQ multiplex PCR, and its TCRdb copy is limited to in-frame clones, with some not included. The profile shows about 200,000 clones, approximately 85% of them singletons. Sequenced material: PBMCs. These receptors all stem from a woman aged 45-60 years in good health and CMV-seronegative.

This clone was seen just once. The CDR3 DNA reads as TGTGCCAGTAGTACCGCGGGACTAGCGACAACCGAGCAGTTCTTC. The encoded protein is CASSTAGLATTEQFF. The V and J genes are TRBV19 and TRBJ2-1; 10 positions match TRBD2. This CDR3 comprises 15 residues. Germline CDR1 reads LNHDA; CDR2 reads SQIVND (reference sequence). J lost 10 bases, V lost 4 bases, and 10 bases had no gene match.

The V call is TRBV14, the J call TRBJ1-4; no clear D gene. Trimming cost V 0 bases and J 11 bases, with 13 bases left between them. The CDR3 loop spans 14 amino acids. CDR1 is SGHDN, CDR2 FVKESK, per germline. The CDR3: CASSQDFMGRKLFF. In DNA, the CDR3 is TGTGCCAGCAGCCAAGATTTTATGGGGAGGAAACTGTTTTTT.

The chain joins TRBV9 to TRBJ2-1, with 7 bases lining up with TRBD2. V trimming: 0 bases; J trimming: 7 bases; junction bases outside the gene matches: 7. Germline values: CDR1 SGDLS, CDR2 YYNGEE. The CDR3 length is 15 residues. The CDR3 sequence is CASSVGGSSFNEQFF. The CDR3 bases are TGTGCCAGCAGCGTAGGCGGGAGCAGTTTTAATGAGCAGTTCTTC.

The chain links TRBV29-1 to TRBJ2-3, with TRBD2 matching 8 bases. The CDR3 is 16 residues long. Germline CDR1 is SQVTM and CDR2 is ANQGSEA. With 5 bases clipped from V and 1 base from J, the junction kept 11 bases outside the gene matches. The CDR3 spells CSVRGPSGSGTDTQYF. CDR3 nucleotide sequence: TGCAGCGTTCGAGGCCCGAGCGGGAGTGGCACAGATACGCAGTATTTT.

The table lists this clone with a few counts. CDR3 loop: CASSQRGNTGELFF. DNA of the CDR3: TGTGCCAGCAGCCAGCGGGGGAACACCGGGGAGCTGTTTTTT. This sequence joins TRBV11-3 and TRBJ2-2, with TRBD2 identical over 7 bases. The V gene end was trimmed by 5 bases and the J gene end by 1 base; junction bases not matched to a gene: 1. This CDR3 has 14 residues. Germline loops: CDR1 SGHNT, CDR2 YENEEA.

This chain uses TRBV6-5 with TRBJ2-1; D is possibly TRBD2 (6 bases). The V end was cut by 0 bases, the J end by 8 bases, with 17 bases between. The CDR3 has 16 residues. Germline CDR1 reads MNHEY; CDR2 reads SVGAGI. CDR3 nucleotide sequence: TGTGCCAGCAGTTACTCTAGGGCGGGAAAAGGGGATGAGCAGTTCTTC. Its translation: CASSYSRAGKGDEQFF.

The chain couples TRBV29-1 to TRBJ2-3; TRBD2 matches at 7 bases. V gave up 7 bases and J gave up 2 bases; unmatched junction bases: 12. Per germline, CDR1 SQVTM and CDR2 ANQGSEA. CDR3 length: 15 residues. The CDR3 DNA sequence: TGCAGCGGGACTGGGGGGAGGGCCAACACAGATACGCAGTATTTT. Its translation is CSGTGGRANTDTQYF.

The V gene is TRBV7-2, the J gene TRBJ2-3; 14 nucleotides line up with TRBD2. Trimming took 5 bases from V and 1 from J; bases not matched to a gene: 5. This CDR3 region has 17 residues. Germline lookup yields CDR1 SGHTA and CDR2 FQGNSA. The CDR3 DNA sequence: TGTGCCAGCAGCCTTGGACTAGCGGGAGGACGCACAGATACGCAGTATTTT. It yields the protein CASSLGLAGGRTDTQYF.

A note on this clone: Other nucleotide sequences in the sample specify the same CDR3. The CDR3 spells CASSPPSSGDQYF. CDR3 bases: TGTGCCAGCAGTCCGCCTTCTAGCGGGGATCAGTACTTC. This chain uses TRBV28 with TRBJ2-7; 9 bases map to TRBD2. Germline CDR1 MDHEN, CDR2 SYDVKM. The CDR3 has 13 amino acids. The ends lost 5 bases at V and 10 bases at J; junction bases unmatched: 9.